This record covers a single T cell receptor (beta chain). As a fraction of the sample, this clonotype is medium-sized (0.01 to 0.1%). The target of this receptor is not known. No base quality information exists; no much larger clone differs at one position. The library was obtained by PCR. For sequencing, an Illumina HiSeq 2000 was employed. Clones were called with MiXCR by TCRdb after fastp trimmed the public reads at Q25, and only in-frame beta chains were retained. Rows matching on CDR3 protein sequence are summarized as one entry with the most common DNA and genes. Recorded for this sample are more than 85,000 distinct CDR3 sequences; around 56% of them occurred a single time. Approximately 13% of the sample is taken by the ten largest. The sample comes from a study of CDR3 diversity in severe acne (dated 2019 in TCRdb). From a lookup of the germline V gene, CDR1 and CDR2 are SGHAT and FQNNGV. V and J are truncated by 6 bases and 2 bases respectively, leaving an intervening sequence of 8 bases. The CDR3 sequence holds 12 residues, the cysteine and phenylalanine included. Here the CDR3 DNA is all that survives: 36 bases in frame from base 1.

The receptor was isolated from a male donor with acne. What was sequenced was blood. The rearrangement joined TRBV11-2 to TRBJ2-7; there is no confident call for the D gene. At the DNA level, the sequence is TGTGCCAGCAGTCCTGGAGCCTACGAGCAGTACTTC. The resulting protein is CASSPGAYEQYF.